This T cell receptor (beta chain) was recovered during a study of CD8+ T cells in alopecia areata. Study-wide results and caveats: Scalp repertoires also include resident alphabeta T cells from normal skin.

The treatment here: oral pan-JAK inhibitor, 5-10 mg twice daily. On this clone: Its antigen is currently unknown.

Following extraction, RNA underwent reverse transcription to cDNA, which served as the sequencing template. Measured with immunoSEQ multiplex PCR; TCRdb has only the in-frame clones, and not every one. The repertoire holds roughly 100,000 clones, with around 86% as singletons. V lost 3 bases and J 6 bases, leaving 15 bases between the germline ends. The CDR3 contains 15 residues. Germline CDR1 reads MNHNS; CDR2 reads SASEGT. This clonotype was obtained from a human donor with alopecia areata. V gene TRBV6-1 combines with J gene TRBJ2-1; D unresolved. The sample in question was CD8+ T cells sorted from blood, obtained at roughly week 30, from a patient treated with tofacitinib. DNA for the CDR3: TGTGCCAGCAGTGACCCACCCGCCTGGAGCAATGAGCAGTTCTTC. As protein: CASSDPPAWSNEQFF.